These T cell receptor beta chains were read from a single sample in a study of blood T cell repertoires in COVID-19. Method: immunoSEQ multiplex PCR; TCRdb's copy keeps in-frame clones and lacks some. Of 110,000 to 150,000 clones detected, 80% appear once; the ten largest clones hold less than 5.5%. The specimen sequenced was peripheral blood. The receptors originated from a woman aged 45-65 years with acute or convalescent COVID-19. CDR3s include the opening cysteine and the closing phenylalanine or tryptophan. The D gene is left open where the match is weak. Clone size is shown for a subset of rows, as once, few, many or a class of expanded clone.

>-|TRBJ2-1|TRBV7-2|TRBD2
CASSSVGGGLYNEQFF
TGTGCCAGCAGCTCCGTCGGCGGGGGGCTTTACAATGAGCAGTTCTTC
>-|TRBJ2-7|TRBV7-2|TRBD2
CASSLAAGGLYEQYF
TGTGCCAGCAGCTTAGCAGCGGGGGGGCTTTACGAGCAGTACTTC
>few|TRBJ1-4|TRBV6-1|TRBD1
CASSPQGDSEKLFF
TGTGCCAGCAGCCCCCAGGGGGACAGTGAAAAACTGTTTTTT
>-|TRBJ2-1|TRBV9|-
CASSSQGGNEQFF
TGTGCCAGCAGCTCCCAAGGGGGAAATGAGCAGTTCTTC
>once|TRBJ1-1|TRBV5-1|TRBD1
CASSSPVTGQGVRNTEAFF
TGCGCCAGCAGCTCGCCGGTAACCGGACAGGGGGTCAGGAACACTGAAGCTTTCTTT
>-|TRBJ2-7|TRBV19|TRBD2
CASSPGTQSGGSYEQYF
TGTGCCAGTAGTCCCGGGACCCAAAGCGGGGGCTCCTACGAGCAGTACTTC
>-|TRBJ2-2|TRBV5-1|TRBD1
CASSERTGAGTGELFF
TGCGCCAGCAGCGAAAGGACAGGGGCAGGTACCGGGGAGCTGTTTTTT
>-|TRBJ1-1|TRBV3-1/TRBV3-2|-
CASSQGDFPKAFF
TGTGCCAGCAGCCAAGGGGACTTTCCTAAGGCTTTCTTT
>-|TRBJ1-1|TRBV6-6|-
CASSPERGYTEAFF
TGTGCCAGCAGTCCCGAGAGGGGGTACACTGAAGCTTTCTTT
>-|TRBJ1-3|TRBV9|TRBD1
CASSEGTGSGNTIYF
TGTGCCAGCAGCGAGGGGACAGGCTCTGGAAACACCATATATTTT
>-|TRBJ2-2|TRBV2|-
CASISGASNTGELFF
TGTGCCAGCATATCAGGGGCTTCGAACACCGGGGAGCTGTTTTTT
>-|TRBJ1-5|TRBV6-5|TRBD1
CASSYSTGIQPQHF
TGTGCCAGCAGTTACTCGACAGGGATCCAGCCCCAGCATTTT
>-|TRBJ2-1|TRBV27|-
CASGLLQGRLGYNEQFF
TGTGCCAGCGGACTTCTACAGGGGAGGTTAGGGTACAATGAGCAGTTCTTC
>-|TRBJ1-6|TRBV30|-
CAWSGYGDSPLHF
TGTGCCTGGAGTGGATACGGGGATTCACCCCTCCACTTT
>-|TRBJ2-1|TRBV11-2|TRBD2
CASSSLTSGAGNEQFF
TGTGCCAGCAGCTCCTTGACTAGCGGGGCAGGCAATGAGCAGTTCTTC
>-|TRBJ2-1|TRBV29-1|-
CSVGVLDEQFF
TGCAGCGTTGGAGTGCTGGATGAGCAGTTCTTC
>-|TRBJ2-1|TRBV7-3|-
CASSTDYSSYNEQFF
TGTGCCAGCAGCACCGACTACAGCTCCTACAATGAGCAGTTCTTC
>-|TRBJ1-4|TRBV5-6|-
CASSSLGPGQGKLFF
TGTGCCAGCAGTTCCCTCGGGCCAGGCCAGGGAAAACTGTTTTTT
>-|TRBJ1-1|TRBV5-1|TRBD1
CASSLTGGNTEAFF
TGCGCCAGCAGCTTGACAGGGGGAAACACTGAAGCTTTCTTT
>-|TRBJ1-4|TRBV14|TRBD1
CASSEGTGHEKLFF
TGTGCCAGCAGTGAAGGGACAGGTCATGAAAAACTGTTTTTT
>-|TRBJ1-2|TRBV5-1|TRBD1
CASSFSTDRGYGYTF
TGCGCCAGCAGCTTCAGCACGGACAGGGGCTATGGCTACACCTTC
>-|TRBJ2-1|TRBV19|TRBD2
CASRERGVGNEQFF
TGTGCCAGTAGAGAGCGGGGGGTTGGGAACGAGCAGTTCTTC
>-|TRBJ2-3|TRBV29-1|TRBD2
CSAAGVRGPTPTDTQYF
TGCAGCGCCGCGGGAGTCCGGGGCCCGACTCCCACAGATACGCAGTATTTT
>-|TRBJ2-5|TRBV7-2|TRBD2
CASSFSGGGGETQYF
TGTGCCAGCAGCTTCTCGGGGGGTGGTGGAGAGACCCAGTACTTC
>-|TRBJ1-4|TRBV19|-
CGTRRKLFF
TGTGGGACACGGAGAAAACTGTTTTTT
>-|TRBJ1-2|TRBV7-9|-
CASSLALANYGYTF
TGTGCCAGCAGCTTAGCATTAGCTAACTATGGCTACACCTTC
>-|TRBJ2-1|TRBV11-2|TRBD2
CASILGRGAQGRNEQFF
TGTGCCAGCATCCTAGGGCGGGGGGCGCAGGGTAGGAATGAGCAGTTCTTC
>-|TRBJ1-1|TRBV18|-
CASSEGQLNTEAFF
TGTGCCAGCTCAGAGGGACAACTGAACACTGAAGCTTTCTTT
>few|TRBJ2-3|TRBV5-1|TRBD1
CASSSSTGLVSDTQYF
TGCGCCAGCAGCTCCTCGACAGGGTTGGTGTCAGATACGCAGTATTTT
>-|TRBJ2-1|TRBV5-1|TRBD1
CASSLGTGNNEQFF
TGCGCCAGCAGCCTAGGGACAGGGAACAATGAGCAGTTCTTC
>-|TRBJ2-7|TRBV7-9|TRBD2
CASRHSTGTTDYEQYF
TGTGCCAGCAGGCATTCCACCGGGACTACCGACTACGAGCAGTACTTC
>-|TRBJ1-1|TRBV5-1|-
CASSPWGANTEAFF
TGCGCCAGCAGCCCCTGGGGCGCGAACACTGAAGCTTTCTTT
>once|TRBJ1-3|TRBV7-2|-
CASSPNMGAGNTIYF
TGTGCCAGCAGCCCAAACATGGGGGCGGGAAACACCATATATTTT
>-|TRBJ1-6|TRBV6-2/TRBV6-3|TRBD1
CASSDVPGQGLNSPLHF
TGTGCCAGCAGTGATGTACCGGGACAGGGGCTTAATTCACCCCTCCACTTT
>-|TRBJ1-1|TRBV27|TRBD1
CASSLKQGQGTEAFF
TGTGCCAGCAGTCTAAAACAGGGGCAGGGCACTGAAGCTTTCTTT
>few|TRBJ1-2|TRBV19|TRBD1
CASTPGGNGYTF
TGTGCCAGTACCCCAGGGGGCAATGGCTACACCTTC
>-|TRBJ1-4|TRBV18|-
CASSPFKGSEKLFF
TGTGCCAGCTCACCTTTCAAAGGGAGTGAAAAACTGTTTTTT
>-|TRBJ2-1|TRBV6-1|-
CASSERSLWASLANEQFF
TGTGCCAGCAGTGAAAGGTCTCTTTGGGCCTCCTTGGCCAATGAGCAGTTCTTC
>-|TRBJ1-4|TRBV6-5|-
CASRLAGEKLFF
TGTGCCAGCAGACTCGCCGGTGAAAAACTGTTTTTT
>-|TRBJ1-6|TRBV27|-
CASGASYNSPLHF
TGTGCCAGCGGTGCGTCCTATAATTCACCCCTCCACTTT
>-|TRBJ2-7|TRBV5-4|TRBD1
CASSPRDRNSYEQYF
TGTGCCAGCAGCCCTCGGGACAGAAATTCCTACGAGCAGTACTTC
>-|TRBJ1-2|TRBV19|TRBD1
CASSEWTGVLGGYTF
TGTGCCAGTAGTGAATGGACAGGGGTTCTTGGCGGCTACACCTTC
>-|TRBJ1-6|TRBV6-5|-
CASSYFGRGGNSPLHF
TGTGCCAGCAGTTACTTCGGCAGGGGCGGGAATTCACCCCTCCACTTT
>-|TRBJ2-1|TRBV24-1|TRBD2
CATSDELAGAEGEQFF
TGTGCCACCAGTGATGAACTAGCGGGGGCCGAGGGTGAGCAGTTCTTC
>-|TRBJ1-2|TRBV12-3/TRBV12-4|-
CASRFGTSGGYTF
TGTGCCAGCAGGTTCGGGACAAGTGGTGGCTACACCTTC
>-|TRBJ2-7|TRBV28|-
CASSSNPGGTVSYEQYF
TGTGCCAGCAGTTCAAATCCCGGAGGGACGGTTTCCTACGAGCAGTACTTC
>-|TRBJ1-6|TRBV7-2|TRBD1
CASSQGAWGLDNSPLHF
TGTGCCAGCAGCCAGGGGGCCTGGGGTCTGGACAATTCACCCCTCCACTTT
>-|TRBJ1-2|TRBV6-5|-
CASSPFDYGYTF
TGTGCCAGCAGTCCTTTTGACTATGGCTACACCTTC
>-|TRBJ1-5|TRBV7-9|-
CASSLTGREQPQHF
TGTGCCAGCAGCTTAACAGGGAGGGAACAGCCCCAGCATTTT
>-|TRBJ2-7|TRBV7-9|-
CASSLEGWTREQYF
TGTGCCAGCAGCTTAGAGGGGTGGACAAGGGAGCAGTACTTC
>-|TRBJ1-5|TRBV9|-
CASSPGGTYSNQPQHF
TGTGCCAGCAGCCCGGGGGGGACTTATAGCAATCAGCCCCAGCATTTT